This is a list of T cell receptor beta chains from one sample in a study of early T cells in non-severe SARS-CoV-2 infection. TCRdb redid the calling of the 5' RACE reads with MiXCR, one entry per CDR3 protein. The sample records about 68,000 distinct CDR3 sequences, 9.5% to 13% being singletons. Sequencing was carried out using whole blood. These receptors came from an adult who was a healthcare worker with PCR-confirmed SARS-CoV-2 infection or an uninfected control (not recorded which). The CDR3 runs from the conserved cysteine through the conserved F or W. The D gene is left open where the match is weak. Some rows mark clone size as missing; the rest say once, few, many or name a class of expanded clone.

abundance | j_gene | d_gene | v_gene | CDR3nt | CDR3aa
many | TRBJ2-2 | . | TRBV6-2/TRBV6-3 | TGTGCCACCGAGACGGTAAACACCGGGGAGCTGTTTTTT | CATETVNTGELFF
few | TRBJ2-1 | . | TRBV6-2/TRBV6-3 | TGTGCCAGCAGTTACCGCTATATTGAGCAGTTCTTC | CASSYRYIEQFF
few | TRBJ1-6 | . | TRBV28 | TGTGCCAGCGTCGACAGGACCACCTCACCCCTCCACTTT | CASVDRTTSPLHF
few | TRBJ2-5 | TRBD1 | TRBV9 | TGTGCCAGCAGCCTCGATGGACAGGTAGAGACCCAGTACTTC | CASSLDGQVETQYF
many | TRBJ2-5 | . | TRBV28 | TGTGCCAGCAGTTTGGAGACCCAGTACTTC | CASSLETQYF
. | TRBJ2-7 | . | TRBV12-3/TRBV12-4 | TGTGCCAGCAGTTCTAGAGGCGAGCAGTACTTC | CASSSRGEQYF
many | TRBJ2-3 | TRBD1 | TRBV28 | TGTGCCAGCAGTTTAACGCTGGGGGACAGGAGGGGAGATACGCAGTATTTT | CASSLTLGDRRGDTQYF
many | TRBJ2-2 | TRBD2 | TRBV27 | TGTGCCAGCAGTCCAACTAGCGGGAGCCCCGGGGAGCTGTTTTTT | CASSPTSGSPGELFF
many | TRBJ2-7 | TRBD2 | TRBV5-4 | TGTGCCAGCAGCTCGGGACTAGCGGGCGTCGGCGAGCAGTACTTC | CASSSGLAGVGEQYF
many | TRBJ2-1 | TRBD2 | TRBV20-1 | TGCAGTGCTAGAGGCGGGAGCTCCTACAATGAGCAGTTCTTC | CSARGGSSYNEQFF
. | TRBJ2-2 | TRBD1 | TRBV7-9 | TGTGCCAGCAGCCAACAGGGGCGGGTTCGGACCGGGGAGCTGTTTTTT | CASSQQGRVRTGELFF
many | TRBJ2-3 | TRBD2 | TRBV5-4 | TGTGCCAGCTCGAGACCGGCGGGAGCCACAGATACGCAGTATTTT | CASSRPAGATDTQYF
. | TRBJ2-6 | . | TRBV2 | TGTGCCAGCAGCTATTATGGGGCCAACGTCCTGACTTTC | CASSYYGANVLTF
. | TRBJ2-3 | TRBD2 | TRBV4-1 | TGCGCCAGCAGCCAAGAGCGAGCGGGGGTGGATACGCAGTATTTT | CASSQERAGVDTQYF
few | TRBJ2-1 | TRBD2 | TRBV27 | TGTGCCAGTTCGCGGGAGGACCCATACAATGAGCAGTTCTTC | CASSREDPYNEQFF
many | TRBJ1-2 | TRBD1 | TRBV20-1 | TGCAGTGGCACAGGGGGAAGGGATGGCTACACCTTC | CSGTGGRDGYTF
many | TRBJ2-7 | . | TRBV27 | TGTGCCAGCAGAGTACAGGGCGGGATCTCCTACGAGCAGTACTTC | CASRVQGGISYEQYF
. | TRBJ2-1 | . | TRBV24-1 | TGTGCCACCAGTGATTTCTACCAAAACAATGAGCAGTTCTTC | CATSDFYQNNEQFF
many | TRBJ1-5 | . | TRBV19 | TGTGCCAGTAGTATAAAGGGAAATCAGCCCCAGCATTTT | CASSIKGNQPQHF
few | TRBJ2-7 | TRBD2 | TRBV5-1 | TGCGCCAGCAGCTCTAGCGGGGGTACCTACGAGCAGTACTTC | CASSSSGGTYEQYF
many | TRBJ1-1 | TRBD1 | TRBV2 | TGTGCCAGCATGAAGGGACAGGGAGTTTCTGAAGCTTTCTTT | CASMKGQGVSEAFF
many | TRBJ2-2 | . | TRBV7-3 | TGTGCCAGCAGCTTAGGCGGGCGAGAGACCGGGGAGCTGTTTTTT | CASSLGGRETGELFF
few | TRBJ1-3 | . | TRBV10-2 | TGCGCCAGCAGTAGGTCGGCGGACGGAAACACCATATATTTT | CASSRSADGNTIYF
. | TRBJ2-7 | TRBD1 | TRBV9 | TGTGCCAGCAGCCTCCAACCGGGACAGGGAGACCGCGAGCAGTACTTC | CASSLQPGQGDREQYF
. | TRBJ2-7 | . | TRBV20-1 | TGCAGTGCTCCGGGGACCCCAGACCTCTACGAGCAGTACTTC | CSAPGTPDLYEQYF
few | TRBJ2-4 | TRBD1 | TRBV28 | TGTGCCAGCAAGGGGACAGGGGCCAAAAACATTCAGTACTTC | CASKGTGAKNIQYF
. | TRBJ1-6 | . | TRBV20-1 | TGCAGTGCTAGACGGGGGGCGCCCAATTCACCCCTCCACTTT | CSARRGAPNSPLHF
. | TRBJ2-3 | . | TRBV3-1 | TGTGCCAGCAGCCGGGAAATAACTGGGGCAGATACGCAGTATTTT | CASSREITGADTQYF
once | TRBJ2-1 | TRBD2 | TRBV7-9 | TGTGCCAGCAGCTTCCGGCGGGAGGGCCGCAATGAGCAGTTCTTC | CASSFRREGRNEQFF